The rows below give T cell receptor beta chains drawn from one sample of a study of vaccination effects on CD4 cells after COVID-19. No cognate antigen is known for these TCRs. Repertoires were generated with immunoSEQ multiplex PCR, while TCRdb's copy carries only in-frame clones and drops some. The sample yields some 40,000 clones, around two thirds seen once. The sequenced sample was CD4+ T cells from PBMCs cultured with HCoV-NL63 spike peptides, obtained before COVID-19 vaccination. The source of these receptors is a human donor who had a prior SARS-CoV-2 infection. CDR3s include the opening cysteine and the closing phenylalanine or tryptophan. D genes are given only for firm matches. Size is stated for part of the rows, as once, few or many counts, or as a class when the clone is expanded.

D: -
size: few
J: TRBJ1-1
V: TRBV9
DNA: TGTGCCAGCAGCCCGCAGGATTGGTACACTGAAGCTTTCTTT
CDR3: CASSPQDWYTEAFF

D: TRBD1
size: -
J: TRBJ2-7
V: TRBV6-5
DNA: TGTGCCAGCAGTCGACAGGGGGCGCAGAGCTACGAGCAGTACTTC
CDR3: CASSRQGAQSYEQYF

D: -
size: -
J: TRBJ1-5
V: TRBV11-3
DNA: TGTGCCAGCAGCTTAGATCCCAGATCGCCCCAGCATTTT
CDR3: CASSLDPRSPQHF

D: TRBD2
size: -
J: TRBJ2-5
V: TRBV12-3/TRBV12-4
DNA: TGTGCCAGCAGACCGGGACTACAAGAGACCCAGTACTTC
CDR3: CASRPGLQETQYF

D: TRBD1
size: -
J: TRBJ2-3
V: TRBV24-1
DNA: TGTGCCACCAGCCCCACCGGGACAGACACAGATACGCAGTATTTT
CDR3: CATSPTGTDTDTQYF

D: -
size: -
J: TRBJ1-1
V: TRBV10-3
DNA: TGTGCCATCAGGGGGCGGGCGGGCGTTTCCACTGAAGCTTTCTTT
CDR3: CAIRGRAGVSTEAFF

D: -
size: -
J: TRBJ2-1
V: TRBV6-5
DNA: TGTGCCAGCAGTCAAACAGGGTCCTACAATGAGCAGTTCTTC
CDR3: CASSQTGSYNEQFF

D: -
size: -
J: TRBJ2-6
V: TRBV7-2
DNA: TGTGCCAGCAGCTTTTTTTCTGGGGCCAACGTCCTGACTTTC
CDR3: CASSFFSGANVLTF

D: TRBD2
size: -
J: TRBJ2-5
V: TRBV5-1
DNA: TGCGCCAGCAGCTTGGCTAGCGGGAGAGTAGAGACCCAGTACTTC
CDR3: CASSLASGRVETQYF

D: -
size: -
J: TRBJ1-4
V: TRBV27
DNA: TGTGCCAGCAGTTTTGGGTCTGCGGACAAGTGGAGGGAAAAACTGTTTTTT
CDR3: CASSFGSADKWREKLFF

D: TRBD2
size: -
J: TRBJ2-5
V: TRBV5-6
DNA: TGTGCCAGCAGCTTGGTTAGCGGGGCCGAAGAGACCCAGTACTTC
CDR3: CASSLVSGAEETQYF

D: -
size: once
J: TRBJ1-1
V: TRBV19
DNA: TGTGCCAGTAGTATAGGTCCGATGAACACTGAAGCTTTCTTT
CDR3: CASSIGPMNTEAFF

D: -
size: -
J: TRBJ2-3
V: TRBV9
DNA: TGTGCCAGCAGCGTACGACCAGCCTCTAGCACAGATACGCAGTATTTT
CDR3: CASSVRPASSTDTQYF

D: TRBD1
size: -
J: TRBJ1-2
V: TRBV6-2/TRBV6-3
DNA: TGTGCCAGCAGTCCGACAGGGATGAGGGGCTACACCTTC
CDR3: CASSPTGMRGYTF

D: TRBD2
size: -
J: TRBJ2-1
V: TRBV23-1
DNA: TGCGCCAGCAGTCCAGCGGGACCAAATTACAATGAGCAGTTCTTC
CDR3: CASSPAGPNYNEQFF

D: -
size: -
J: TRBJ2-3
V: TRBV9
DNA: TGTGCCAGCAGCGTTAGGTTTGGCACAGATACGCAGTATTTT
CDR3: CASSVRFGTDTQYF

D: -
size: -
J: TRBJ1-4
V: TRBV19
DNA: TGTGCCAGTAGTACCCCTCAAGCCCACAATGAAAAACTGTTTTTT
CDR3: CASSTPQAHNEKLFF

D: TRBD2
size: few
J: TRBJ2-5
V: TRBV7-2
DNA: TGTGCCAGCAGCTTAGCCCTGGGAGGGTTGGGGGAGACCCAGTACTTC
CDR3: CASSLALGGLGETQYF

D: -
size: -
J: TRBJ1-2
V: TRBV4-1
DNA: TGCGCCAGCAGCCAAGCTTTTTACGGGGGCCTTGGCTACACCTTC
CDR3: CASSQAFYGGLGYTF

D: -
size: -
J: TRBJ2-7
V: TRBV6-6
DNA: TGTGCCAGCAGTTCCCGGACAGATTCCTACGAGCAGTACTTC
CDR3: CASSSRTDSYEQYF

D: TRBD1
size: -
J: TRBJ2-7
V: TRBV6-5
DNA: TGTGCCAGCAGTTTAGCGACAGGGTTTGCCTACGAGCAGTACTTC
CDR3: CASSLATGFAYEQYF

D: -
size: -
J: TRBJ1-2
V: TRBV11-3
DNA: TGTGCCAGCAGCGCGCGTAATCCAGGCTTGGAGGGCTATGGCTACACCTTC
CDR3: CASSARNPGLEGYGYTF

D: TRBD1
size: -
J: TRBJ1-2
V: TRBV5-1
DNA: TGCGCCAGCAGCCAGGACAGGCCTCCTAACTATGGCTACACCTTC
CDR3: CASSQDRPPNYGYTF

D: -
size: -
J: TRBJ2-6
V: TRBV4-1
DNA: TGCGCCAGCAGCCAACTACCAGGGATCTCCCTCACTGGGGCCAACGTCCTGACTTTC
CDR3: CASSQLPGISLTGANVLTF

D: TRBD2
size: -
J: TRBJ2-1
V: TRBV5-4
DNA: TGTGCCAGCAGCGGGGGGACTAGCGGGAATGAGCAGTTCTTC
CDR3: CASSGGTSGNEQFF

D: TRBD1
size: -
J: TRBJ1-1
V: TRBV10-3
DNA: TGTGCCATCAGTGAAAGAGGGGGCGAGGCGAACACTGAAGCTTTCTTT
CDR3: CAISERGGEANTEAFF

D: -
size: -
J: TRBJ2-3
V: TRBV9
DNA: TGTGCCAGCAGCGTAGAGCAGGTCGGAGATACGCAGTATTTT
CDR3: CASSVEQVGDTQYF

D: -
size: -
J: TRBJ2-3
V: TRBV4-2
DNA: TGTGCCAGCAGCCAACCCGGGACTGTTCGAGATACGCAGTATTTT
CDR3: CASSQPGTVRDTQYF

D: -
size: -
J: TRBJ1-2
V: TRBV12-3/TRBV12-4
DNA: TGTGCCAGCAGTTTAGAGGGCAGCGGCTACACCTTC
CDR3: CASSLEGSGYTF

D: -
size: -
J: TRBJ2-1
V: TRBV5-5
DNA: TGTGCCAGCAGCTCACCATGGGGGGGCGGGTCCTATGAGCAGTTCTTC
CDR3: CASSSPWGGGSYEQFF

D: -
size: -
J: TRBJ2-3
V: TRBV5-1
DNA: TGCGCCACCTTTGGGAGCGGCACAGATACGCAGTATTTT
CDR3: CATFGSGTDTQYF

D: TRBD2
size: -
J: TRBJ2-2
V: TRBV7-2
DNA: TGTGCCAGCAGCTCCAATGGGGCGGGAGTGCGGACCGGGGAGCTGTTTTTT
CDR3: CASSSNGAGVRTGELFF

D: -
size: -
J: TRBJ1-1
V: TRBV7-2
DNA: TGTGCCAGCAGCTTATCCATTAACACTGAAGCTTTCTTT
CDR3: CASSLSINTEAFF

D: TRBD1
size: -
J: TRBJ1-1
V: TRBV5-6
DNA: TGTGCCAGCAGCTTTTCGTGGACAGGGGTTACTGAAGCTTTCTTT
CDR3: CASSFSWTGVTEAFF

D: -
size: large
J: TRBJ2-1
V: TRBV12-1
DNA: TGTGCCAGCAGCTTTGCTGGGCGCATCCCCGCGGAGTTCTTC
CDR3: CASSFAGRIPAEFF

D: -
size: -
J: TRBJ2-7
V: TRBV7-6
DNA: TGTGCCAGCAGCCAAATTACGGGACAAGCCTACGAGCAGTACTTC
CDR3: CASSQITGQAYEQYF

D: -
size: -
J: TRBJ2-4
V: TRBV11-2
DNA: TGTGCCAGCAGCGCGACCCCTTGGGCGGGTGACAAAAACATTCAGTACTTC
CDR3: CASSATPWAGDKNIQYF

D: -
size: -
J: TRBJ2-5
V: TRBV9
DNA: TGTGCCAGCAGCCTTCAGGGGACAACCCAAGAGACCCAGTACTTC
CDR3: CASSLQGTTQETQYF

D: -
size: -
J: TRBJ2-7
V: TRBV11-2
DNA: TGTGCCAGCAGCTTTGGGATGGTCGCGCGTGAGCAGTACTTC
CDR3: CASSFGMVAREQYF

D: -
size: -
J: TRBJ2-7
V: TRBV10-2
DNA: TGCGCCAGCAGTGAGGTCGGGGGTTACCACGAGCAGTACTTC
CDR3: CASSEVGGYHEQYF

D: TRBD2
size: -
J: TRBJ2-1
V: TRBV29-1
DNA: TGCAGCGTTGAAGTAGCGGGCTTCTACAATGAGCAGTTCTTC
CDR3: CSVEVAGFYNEQFF

D: -
size: few
J: TRBJ2-1
V: TRBV5-1
DNA: TGCGCCAGCAGCTTGGCATTTGAGCAGTTCTTC
CDR3: CASSLAFEQFF

D: -
size: -
J: TRBJ2-5
V: TRBV18
DNA: TGTGCCAGCTCACCGTTCACGGACAGCCAAGAGACCCAGTACTTC
CDR3: CASSPFTDSQETQYF

D: TRBD2
size: -
J: TRBJ2-3
V: TRBV5-1
DNA: TGCGCCAGCAACTTACTAGCGGGAAAGGCAGATACGCAGTATTTT
CDR3: CASNLLAGKADTQYF

D: -
size: -
J: TRBJ2-2
V: TRBV5-1
DNA: TGCGCCAGCAGCTTGAATGGAAGGGGAGCCGGGGAGCTGTTTTTT
CDR3: CASSLNGRGAGELFF

D: -
size: -
J: TRBJ1-2
V: TRBV15
DNA: TGTGCCACCAGCGCCGCTCGCACGGGAACTAACTATGGCTACACCTTC
CDR3: CATSAARTGTNYGYTF